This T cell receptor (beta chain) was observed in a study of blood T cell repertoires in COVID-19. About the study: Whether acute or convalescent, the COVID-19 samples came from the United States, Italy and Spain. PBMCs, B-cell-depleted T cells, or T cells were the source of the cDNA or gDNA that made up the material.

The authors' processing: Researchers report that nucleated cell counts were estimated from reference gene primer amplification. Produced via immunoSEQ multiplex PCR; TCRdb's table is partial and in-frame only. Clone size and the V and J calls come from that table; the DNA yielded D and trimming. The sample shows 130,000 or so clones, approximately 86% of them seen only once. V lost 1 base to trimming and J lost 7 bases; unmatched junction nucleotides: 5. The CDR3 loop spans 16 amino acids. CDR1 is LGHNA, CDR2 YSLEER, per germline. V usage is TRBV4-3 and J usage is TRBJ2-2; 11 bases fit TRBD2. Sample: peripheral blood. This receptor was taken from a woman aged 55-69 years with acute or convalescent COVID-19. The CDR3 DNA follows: TGCGCCAGCAGCCAAGTTAGCGGGGGGGGTAACGGGGAGCTGTTTTTT. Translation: CASSQVSGGGNGELFF.